Listed here are 19 T cell receptor beta chains from one sample, sequenced in a study of blood T cell repertoires in COVID-19. Clones were sequenced by immunoSEQ multiplex PCR, and TCRdb holds only the in-frame ones, with some missing. The sample has 320,000 or so clones, around 84% seen once. The sample comprised PBMCs or T cells enriched from blood (not recorded which). The receptors come from a woman aged 25 to 39 who had been exposed to COVID-19.

CDR3 coding DNA: TGTGCCAGCAGCTTCGGGACAGGGATTGGGACTAATGAAAAACTGTTTTTT. Translation gives CASSFGTGIGTNEKLFF. The V gene is TRBV5-5, the J gene TRBJ1-4, with 9 bases matching TRBD1. V was clipped by 2 bases and J by 2 bases; unmatched bases: 7. The germline gives CDR1 SGHKS, CDR2 YYEKEE (reference sequence). The CDR3 has 17 residues.

The chain employs TRBV27 and TRBJ1-2, with D unresolved. Trimming removed 3 bases at V and 0 bases at J, with 11 bases between. Per germline, CDR1 MNHEY and CDR2 SMNVEV (reference sequence). The CDR3 extends over 15 amino acids. The CDR3 sequence is CASSFFAASNYGYTF. In DNA, the CDR3 is TGTGCCAGCAGTTTCTTCGCAGCGTCTAACTATGGCTACACCTTC.

This clone was observed many times. The CDR3 DNA follows: TGTGCCAGTAGTCCTCTGACAGGGCCCTCCTACGAGCAGTACTTC. This sequence encodes CASSPLTGPSYEQYF. The chain links TRBV19 to TRBJ2-7, with 7 bases that match TRBD1. V lost 5 bases and J lost 0; bases outside the gene matches: 7. Germline V lookup: CDR1 LNHDA, CDR2 SQIVND (reference sequence). This CDR3 has 15 residues.

This rearrangement joins TRBV28 to TRBJ1-1; 9 bases map to TRBD1. The germline CDR1 and CDR2 sequences are MDHEN and SYDVKM. The CDR3 runs 14 residues. The V segment lost 11 bases and the J segment 1 base; nucleotides outside the gene matches: 8. The CDR3 region has the DNA TGTGCCGGCCGGGACAGGGCTCCGAACACTGAAGCTTTCTTT. Translating gives CAGRDRAPNTEAFF.

The rearrangement uses TRBV24-1 and TRBJ2-3; tentative D call: TRBD2 (6 bases). This CDR3 region has 19 residues. CDR1 is KGHDR, CDR2 SFDVKD, per germline. The V gene lost 0 bases and the J gene lost 5 bases, with 23 bases spanning the gap. CDR3: CATSDLPPGYEGGKDTQYF. DNA of the CDR3: TGTGCCACCAGTGATTTGCCGCCCGGGTATGAGGGCGGGAAAGATACGCAGTATTTT.

This clone was seen once. J is TRBJ1-2 and V is TRBV27; the match to TRBD1 covers 8 bases. Germline V gene lookup returns CDR1 MNHEY and CDR2 SMNVEV (reference sequence). The CDR3 has 15 residues. The V gene end was trimmed by 4 bases and the J gene end by 2 bases; junction bases not matched to a gene: 6. Here the CDR3 reads CASSWGTGGNYGYTF. The CDR3 nucleotides are TGTGCCAGCAGTTGGGGAACAGGGGGGAACTATGGCTACACCTTC.

V usage is TRBV5-1 and J usage is TRBJ2-2; 9 nucleotides line up with TRBD1. CDR1 and CDR2 (germline): SGHRS, YFSETQ. J lost 2 bases, V lost 4 bases, and 3 bases had no gene match. The CDR3 runs to 15 residues. CDR3 in amino acids: CASSQDRGNTGELFF. DNA of the CDR3: TGCGCCAGCAGCCAGGACAGGGGCAACACCGGGGAGCTGTTTTTT.

The V call is TRBV6-4, the J call TRBJ2-6; 7 bases fit TRBD1. The junction had 4 bases not matched to a gene; V was cut back by 9 bases and J by 2 bases. This CDR3 contains 14 residues. Germline CDR1 and CDR2: MRHNA and SNTAGT. CDR3: CARTGSTGANVLTF. DNA for the CDR3: TGTGCCAGGACAGGGAGCACTGGGGCCAACGTCCTGACTTTC.

The chain couples TRBV3-1 (or the pseudogene TRBV3-2) to TRBJ2-7, with no clear D. The germline V gene encodes CDR1 LGHDT and CDR2 YNNKEL (reference sequence). The CDR3 runs 15 residues. With 0 bases removed from V and 3 bases from J, the gap between germline ends came to 12 bases. In nucleotides, the CDR3 is TGTGCCAGCAGCCAAGAGAGTGTCCTCTACTACGAGCAGTACTTC. Its translation is CASSQESVLYYEQYF.

The J gene is TRBJ2-4, the V gene TRBV19; a possible D gene is TRBD2 (6 bases). The CDR3 has 15 amino acids. V lost 5 bases and J 4 bases, leaving 15 bases between the germline ends. Germline V lookup: CDR1 LNHDA, CDR2 SQIVND (reference sequence). The CDR3 DNA reads as TGTGCCAGTAGTTCCCCCGGAGGGGCGAAAAACATTCAGTACTTC. Translation gives CASSSPGGAKNIQYF. The variable domain in full, with the rest retrieved from reference TRBV19 and TRBJ2-4, is DGGITQSPKYLFRKEGQNVTLSCEQNLNHDAMYWYRQDPGQGLRLIYYSQIVNDFQKGDIAEGYSVSREKKESFPLTVTSAQKNPTAFYLCASSSPGGAKNIQYFGAGTRLSVL.

The rearrangement joins TRBV24-1 to TRBJ1-5; TRBD1 agrees at 9 bases. CDR1 and CDR2 from the germline V gene are KGHDR and SFDVKD. The CDR3 has 20 residues. The ends lost 4 bases at V and 1 base at J; junction bases unmatched: 16. The CDR3 here is CATSEVLPGQGYGSNQPQHF. The CDR3 DNA follows: TGTGCCACCAGTGAGGTTTTACCGGGACAGGGTTATGGGAGCAATCAGCCCCAGCATTTT.

This clone showed up just once. The chain's CDR3 is CASEPDSYNEQFF. CDR3 coding DNA: TGTGCCAGCGAACCAGACTCCTACAATGAGCAGTTCTTC. The rearrangement links TRBV2 to TRBJ2-1; D is undetermined. Trimming pared 8 bases from V and 0 bases from J, leaving 8 bases between. Germline lookup yields CDR1 SNHLY and CDR2 FYNNEI. The CDR3 spans 13 residues.

Here the CDR3 DNA reads TGTGCCAGTCGGTTGGTTCTGGGAGGGGATAATGAAAAACTGTTTTTT. Translation gives CASRLVLGGDNEKLFF. The chain employs TRBV19 and TRBJ1-4; a possible D gene is TRBD1 (5 bases). The V and J ends lost 8 bases and 4 bases respectively, with 20 bases between them. This CDR3 contains 16 residues. Germline CDR1 is LNHDA and CDR2 is SQIVND (reference sequence).

The CDR3 sequence is CASGFSGTCSYEQYF. In nucleotides, the CDR3 is TGTGCTAGTGGTTTTAGCGGGACGTGCTCCTACGAGCAGTACTTC. The genes are TRBV12-5 and TRBJ2-7; TRBD2 aligns across 8 bases. Germline V lookup: CDR1 LGHNT, CDR2 FRNRAP. Unmatched junction bases numbered 4, after V lost 3 bases and J lost 0 bases. There are 15 residues in the CDR3.

The V call is TRBV27, the J call TRBJ1-2; tentative D call: TRBD1 (5 bases). Germline CDR1 and CDR2: MNHEY and SMNVEV (reference sequence). V shed 2 bases and J shed 8 bases, with 30 bases lying between them. The CDR3 contains 19 residues. CDR3 sequence (DNA): TGTGCCAGCAGTTTAACGTTTAGACTCGCAGGCCAGGGCGTCGGGGGCTACACCTTC. This codes for CASSLTFRLAGQGVGGYTF.

This clone was recorded only once. The chain combines TRBV7-8 with TRBJ1-5, with TRBD1 matching over 8 bases. The CDR3 consists of 15 residues. Germline V lookup: CDR1 SGHVS, CDR2 FQNEAQ. The ends lost 5 bases at V and 3 bases at J; junction bases unmatched: 6. In nucleotides, the CDR3 is TGTGCCAGCAGCCTTGGGACAGGCCTCAATCAGCCCCAGCATTTT. It translates to CASSLGTGLNQPQHF.

The CDR3 spells CARGEITTNEKLFF. For the CDR3, the DNA is TGTGCCCGCGGGGAAATCACAACTAATGAAAAACTGTTTTTT. The chain employs TRBV30 and TRBJ1-4; D remains ambiguous. This CDR3 is built from 14 residues. Trimming took 8 bases from V and 0 from J, leaving 13 bases between them. The V gene's germline CDR1 is GTSNPN and CDR2 SVGIG (reference sequence).

The rearrangement joins TRBV7-6 to TRBJ2-2, with unresolved D. CDR3 length: 14 residues. Per germline, CDR1 SGHVS and CDR2 FNYEAQ. Trimming pared 5 bases from V and 0 bases from J, leaving 7 bases between. CDR3 nucleotide sequence: TGTGCCAGCAGCCTCGACACGAACACCGGGGAGCTGTTTTTT. Amino acids: CASSLDTNTGELFF.

About this clone itself: One end of the junction does not line up with germline, which may come from a read error. The gene calls are TRBV6-1 and TRBJ1-2; 7 positions agree with TRBD1. In germline, CDR1 is MNHNS, CDR2 SASEGT. This CDR3 spans 13 amino acids. This CDR3 reads CASSEDRRGGPNF. Written as DNA, the CDR3 is TGTGCCAGCAGTGAAGATCGTAGAGGGGGCCCAAACTTC.